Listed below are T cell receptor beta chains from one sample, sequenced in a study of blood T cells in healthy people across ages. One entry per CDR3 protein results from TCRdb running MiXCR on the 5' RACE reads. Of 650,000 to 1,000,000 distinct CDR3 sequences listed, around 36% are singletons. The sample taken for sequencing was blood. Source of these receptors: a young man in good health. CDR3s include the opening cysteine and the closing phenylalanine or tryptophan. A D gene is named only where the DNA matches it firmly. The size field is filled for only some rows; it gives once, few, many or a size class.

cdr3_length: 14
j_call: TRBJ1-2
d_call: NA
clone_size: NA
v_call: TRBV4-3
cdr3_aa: CASSQAREDYGYTF
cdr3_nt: TGCGCCAGCAGCCAAGCAAGGGAGGACTATGGCTACACCTTC

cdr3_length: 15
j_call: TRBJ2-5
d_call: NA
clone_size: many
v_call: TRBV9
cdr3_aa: CASSVRAMYQETQYF
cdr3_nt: TGTGCCAGCAGCGTAAGGGCTATGTACCAAGAGACCCAGTACTTC

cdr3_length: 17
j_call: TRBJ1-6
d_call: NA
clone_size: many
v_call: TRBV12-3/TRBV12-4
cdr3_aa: CASTTTPFMRGNSPLHF
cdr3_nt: TGTGCCAGCACCACGACCCCCTTTATGAGGGGTAATTCACCCCTCCACTTT

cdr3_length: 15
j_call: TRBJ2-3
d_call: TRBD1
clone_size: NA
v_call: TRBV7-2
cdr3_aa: CASTKRTGGTDTQYF
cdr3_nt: TGTGCCAGCACCAAACGGACAGGGGGCACAGATACGCAGTATTTT

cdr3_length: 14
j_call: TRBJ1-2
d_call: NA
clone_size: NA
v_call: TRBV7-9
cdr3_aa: CASSEGLVLYGYTF
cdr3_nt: TGTGCCAGCAGCGAAGGGTTAGTTCTCTATGGCTACACCTTC

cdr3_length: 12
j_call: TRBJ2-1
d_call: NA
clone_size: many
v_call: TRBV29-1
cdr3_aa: CSSSLADNEQFF
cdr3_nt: TGCAGCTCCAGCCTGGCGGACAATGAGCAGTTCTTC

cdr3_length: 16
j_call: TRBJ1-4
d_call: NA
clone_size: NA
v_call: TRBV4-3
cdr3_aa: CASSQDLGEFNGKLFF
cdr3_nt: TGCGCCAGCAGCCAAGATCTAGGGGAATTCAATGGAAAACTGTTTTTT

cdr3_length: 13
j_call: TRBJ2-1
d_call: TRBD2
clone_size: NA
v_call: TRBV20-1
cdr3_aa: CSARAGTSVEQFF
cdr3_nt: TGCAGTGCTAGAGCCGGGACTAGCGTTGAGCAGTTCTTC

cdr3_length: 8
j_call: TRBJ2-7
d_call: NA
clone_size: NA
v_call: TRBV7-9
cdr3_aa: CSTNEQYF
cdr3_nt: TGTTCCACCAACGAGCAGTACTTC

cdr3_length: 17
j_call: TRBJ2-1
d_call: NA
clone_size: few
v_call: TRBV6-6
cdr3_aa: CASSYNPGKVIYNEQFF
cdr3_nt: TGTGCCAGCAGTTACAATCCAGGAAAAGTGATCTACAATGAGCAGTTCTTC

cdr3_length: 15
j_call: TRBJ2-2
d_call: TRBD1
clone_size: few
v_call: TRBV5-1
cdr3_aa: CASTPGQGPTGELFF
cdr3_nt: TGCGCCAGCACCCCTGGACAGGGACCCACCGGGGAGCTGTTTTTT

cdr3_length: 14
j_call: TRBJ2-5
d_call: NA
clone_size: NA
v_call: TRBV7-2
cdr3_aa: CASNPGLTGETQYF
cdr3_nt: TGTGCCAGCAACCCGGGACTCACGGGGGAGACCCAGTACTTC

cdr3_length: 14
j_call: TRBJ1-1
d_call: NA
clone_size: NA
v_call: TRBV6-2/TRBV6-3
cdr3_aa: CASIAGEVNTEAFF
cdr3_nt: TGTGCCAGCATAGCCGGGGAGGTGAACACTGAAGCTTTCTTT

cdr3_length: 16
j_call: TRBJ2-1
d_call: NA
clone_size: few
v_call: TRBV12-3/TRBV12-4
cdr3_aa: CASSLEGPPTPNEQFF
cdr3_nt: TGTGCCAGCAGTTTAGAGGGACCGCCGACGCCCAATGAGCAGTTCTTC

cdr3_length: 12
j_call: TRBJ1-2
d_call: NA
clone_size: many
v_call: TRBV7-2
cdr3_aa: CASSYHKDGYTF
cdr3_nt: TGTGCCAGCAGCTATCACAAGGATGGCTACACCTTC

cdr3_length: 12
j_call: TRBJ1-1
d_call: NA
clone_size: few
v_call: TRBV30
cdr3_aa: CAWSVLHTEAFF
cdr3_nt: TGTGCCTGGAGTGTACTTCACACTGAAGCTTTCTTT

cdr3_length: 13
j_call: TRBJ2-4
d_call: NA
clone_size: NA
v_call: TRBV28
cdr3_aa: CASSTGSEDIQYF
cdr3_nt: TGTGCCAGCAGCACAGGATCGGAAGACATTCAGTACTTC

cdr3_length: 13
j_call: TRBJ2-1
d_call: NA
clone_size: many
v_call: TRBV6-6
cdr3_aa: CASSYTTYNEQFF
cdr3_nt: TGTGCCAGCAGTTACACGACCTACAATGAGCAGTTCTTC

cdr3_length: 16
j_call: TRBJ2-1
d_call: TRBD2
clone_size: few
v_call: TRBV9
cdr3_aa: CASSTRRSGGGNEQFF
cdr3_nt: TGTGCCAGCAGCACCCGTCGTAGCGGGGGGGGAAATGAGCAGTTCTTC

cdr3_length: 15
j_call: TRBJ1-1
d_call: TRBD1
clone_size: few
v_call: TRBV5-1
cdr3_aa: CASSLAPQGATEAFF
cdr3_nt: TGCGCCAGCAGCTTGGCCCCGCAGGGGGCCACTGAAGCTTTCTTT

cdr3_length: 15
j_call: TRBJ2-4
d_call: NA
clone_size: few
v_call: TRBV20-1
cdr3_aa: CSAPDSRAAKNIQYF
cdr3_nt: TGCAGTGCTCCGGACAGCCGGGCAGCCAAAAACATTCAGTACTTC

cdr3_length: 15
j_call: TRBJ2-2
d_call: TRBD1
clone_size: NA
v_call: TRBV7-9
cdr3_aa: CASSFLGTGGRELFF
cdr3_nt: TGTGCCAGCAGCTTCCTCGGGACAGGGGGCCGGGAGCTGTTTTTT

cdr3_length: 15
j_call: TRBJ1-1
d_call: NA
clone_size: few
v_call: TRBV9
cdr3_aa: CASSASGRLNTEAFF
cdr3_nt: TGTGCCAGCAGCGCCTCCGGCAGATTGAACACTGAAGCTTTCTTT

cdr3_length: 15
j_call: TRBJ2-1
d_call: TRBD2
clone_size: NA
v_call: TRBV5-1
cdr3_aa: CASSKGSGGANEQFF
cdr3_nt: TGCGCCAGCAGCAAAGGTAGCGGGGGGGCCAATGAGCAGTTCTTC

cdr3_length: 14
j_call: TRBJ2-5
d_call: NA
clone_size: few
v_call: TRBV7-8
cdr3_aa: CASSSSTYQETQYF
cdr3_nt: TGTGCCAGCAGCTCCTCAACGTACCAAGAGACCCAGTACTTC

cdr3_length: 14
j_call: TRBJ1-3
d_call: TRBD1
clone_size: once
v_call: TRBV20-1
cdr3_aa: CSAMGQDSGNTIYF
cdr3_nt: TGCAGTGCTATGGGACAGGACTCTGGAAACACCATATATTTT

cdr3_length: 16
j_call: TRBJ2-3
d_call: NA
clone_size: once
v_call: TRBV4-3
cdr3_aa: CAGSQDLEGNTDTQYF
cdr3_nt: TGCGCCGGCAGCCAAGATCTCGAAGGGAACACAGATACGCAGTATTTT

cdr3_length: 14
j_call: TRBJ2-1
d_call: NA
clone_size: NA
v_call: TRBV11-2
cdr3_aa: CASSLPGRYNEQFF
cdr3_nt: TGTGCCAGCAGCTTACCAGGCAGGTACAATGAGCAGTTCTTC

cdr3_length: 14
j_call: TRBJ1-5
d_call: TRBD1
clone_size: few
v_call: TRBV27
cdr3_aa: CASSPRQGYQPQHF
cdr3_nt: TGTGCCAGCAGTCCCCGACAGGGGTATCAGCCCCAGCATTTT

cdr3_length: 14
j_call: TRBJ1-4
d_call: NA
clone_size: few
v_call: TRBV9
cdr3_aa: CASSVNRFNEKLFF
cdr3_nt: TGTGCCAGCAGCGTAAACCGATTTAATGAAAAACTGTTTTTT

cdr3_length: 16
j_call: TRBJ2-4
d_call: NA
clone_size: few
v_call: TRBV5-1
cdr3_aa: CASSSDIGLAKNIQYF
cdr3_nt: TGCGCCAGCAGCTCGGATATTGGTTTAGCCAAAAACATTCAGTACTTC

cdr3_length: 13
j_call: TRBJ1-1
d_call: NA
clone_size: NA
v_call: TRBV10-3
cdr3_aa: CAISGDRYTEAFF
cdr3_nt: TGTGCCATCAGTGGTGACAGATACACTGAAGCTTTCTTT

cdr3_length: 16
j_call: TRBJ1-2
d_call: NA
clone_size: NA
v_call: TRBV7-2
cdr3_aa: CASSPQAGPLNYGYTF
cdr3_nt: TGTGCCAGCAGCCCCCAGGCGGGCCCTCTGAACTATGGCTACACCTTC

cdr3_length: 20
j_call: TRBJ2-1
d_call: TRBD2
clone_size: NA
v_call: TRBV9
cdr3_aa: CASSVGPPAGAASSYNEQFF
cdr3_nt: TGTGCCAGCAGCGTAGGTCCTCCAGCGGGGGCCGCCTCATCCTACAATGAGCAGTTCTTC

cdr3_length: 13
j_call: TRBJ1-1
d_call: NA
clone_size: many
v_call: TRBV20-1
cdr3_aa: CSAIGSWNTEAFF
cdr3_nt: TGCAGTGCAATCGGGAGCTGGAACACTGAAGCTTTCTTT